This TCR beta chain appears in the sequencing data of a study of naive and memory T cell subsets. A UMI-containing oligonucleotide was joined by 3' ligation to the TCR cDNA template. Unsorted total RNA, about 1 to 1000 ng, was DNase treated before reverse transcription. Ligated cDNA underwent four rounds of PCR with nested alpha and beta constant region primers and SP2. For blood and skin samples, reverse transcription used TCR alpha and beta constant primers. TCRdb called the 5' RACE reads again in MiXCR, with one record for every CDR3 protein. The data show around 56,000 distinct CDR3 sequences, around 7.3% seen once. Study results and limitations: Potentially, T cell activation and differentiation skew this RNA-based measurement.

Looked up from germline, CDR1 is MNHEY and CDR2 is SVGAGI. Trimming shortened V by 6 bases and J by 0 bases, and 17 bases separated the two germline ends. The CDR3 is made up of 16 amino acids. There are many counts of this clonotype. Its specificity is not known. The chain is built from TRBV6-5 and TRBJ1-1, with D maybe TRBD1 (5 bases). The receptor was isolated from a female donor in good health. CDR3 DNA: TGTGCCAGCAGCTCCCACCGACAGAGCATGAACACTGAAGCTTTCTTT. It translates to CASSSHRQSMNTEAFF.